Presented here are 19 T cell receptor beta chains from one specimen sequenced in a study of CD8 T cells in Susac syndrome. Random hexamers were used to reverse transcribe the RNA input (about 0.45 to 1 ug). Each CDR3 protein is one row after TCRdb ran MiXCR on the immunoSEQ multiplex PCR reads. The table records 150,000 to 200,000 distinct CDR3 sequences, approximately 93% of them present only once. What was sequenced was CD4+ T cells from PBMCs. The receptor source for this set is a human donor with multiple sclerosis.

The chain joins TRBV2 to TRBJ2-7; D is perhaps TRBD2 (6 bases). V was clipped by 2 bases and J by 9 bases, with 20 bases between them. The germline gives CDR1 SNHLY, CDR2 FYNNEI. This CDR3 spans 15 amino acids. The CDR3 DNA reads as TGTGCCAGCAGTGAAAGATCGACTAGAAAGGAGGTGCAGTACTTC. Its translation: CASSERSTRKEVQYF.

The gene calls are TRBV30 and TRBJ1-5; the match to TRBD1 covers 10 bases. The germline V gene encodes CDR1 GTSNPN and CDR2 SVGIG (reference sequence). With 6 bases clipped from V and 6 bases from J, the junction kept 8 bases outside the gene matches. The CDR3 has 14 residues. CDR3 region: CACAGTGVSQPQHF. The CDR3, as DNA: TGTGCCTGTGCTGGGACAGGGGTAAGTCAGCCCCAGCATTTT.

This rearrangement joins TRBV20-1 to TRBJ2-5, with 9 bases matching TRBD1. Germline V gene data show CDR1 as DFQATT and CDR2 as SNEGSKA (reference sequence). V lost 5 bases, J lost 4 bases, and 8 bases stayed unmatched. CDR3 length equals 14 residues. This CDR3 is CSAQGTGRRETQYF. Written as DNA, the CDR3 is TGCAGTGCTCAAGGGACAGGGAGGAGAGAGACCCAGTACTTC.

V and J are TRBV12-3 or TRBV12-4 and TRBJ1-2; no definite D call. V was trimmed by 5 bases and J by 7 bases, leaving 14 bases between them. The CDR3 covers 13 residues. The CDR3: CASSTRTPGGYTF. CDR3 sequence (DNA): TGTGCCAGCAGTACCCGGACGCCTGGTGGCTACACCTTC.

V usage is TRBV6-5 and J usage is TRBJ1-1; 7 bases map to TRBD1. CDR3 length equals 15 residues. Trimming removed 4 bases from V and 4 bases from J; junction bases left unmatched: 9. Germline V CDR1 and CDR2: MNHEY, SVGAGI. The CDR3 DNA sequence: TGTGCCAGCAGTTCGGGTAGACAGGGAGGCACTGAAGCTTTCTTT. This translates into CASSSGRQGGTEAFF.

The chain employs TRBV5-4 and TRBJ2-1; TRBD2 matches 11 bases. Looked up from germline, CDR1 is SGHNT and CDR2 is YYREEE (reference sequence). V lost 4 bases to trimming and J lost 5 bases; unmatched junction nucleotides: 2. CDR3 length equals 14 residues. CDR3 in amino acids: CASSVTSGNNEQFF. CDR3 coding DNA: TGTGCCAGCAGCGTGACTAGCGGGAACAATGAGCAGTTCTTC.

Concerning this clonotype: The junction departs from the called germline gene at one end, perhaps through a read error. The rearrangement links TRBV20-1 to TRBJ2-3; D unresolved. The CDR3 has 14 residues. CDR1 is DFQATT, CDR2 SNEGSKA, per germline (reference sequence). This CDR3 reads CSAIALLVAETQYF. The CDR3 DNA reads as TGCAGTGCTATCGCACTACTCGTAGCAGAGACGCAGTATTTT.

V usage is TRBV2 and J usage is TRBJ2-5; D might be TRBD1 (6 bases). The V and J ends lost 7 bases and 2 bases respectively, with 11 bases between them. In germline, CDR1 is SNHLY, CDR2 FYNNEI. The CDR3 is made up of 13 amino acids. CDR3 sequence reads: CASIGQPQETQYF. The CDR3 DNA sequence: TGTGCCAGCATTGGACAGCCACAAGAGACCCAGTACTTC.

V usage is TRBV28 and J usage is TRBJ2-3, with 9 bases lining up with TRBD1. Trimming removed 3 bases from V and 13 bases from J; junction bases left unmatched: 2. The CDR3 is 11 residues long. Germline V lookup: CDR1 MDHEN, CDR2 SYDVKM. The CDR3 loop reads CASSFRDREYF. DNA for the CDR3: TGTGCCAGCAGTTTTAGGGACAGGGAGTATTTT. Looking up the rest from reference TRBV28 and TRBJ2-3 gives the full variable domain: DVKVTQSSRYLVKRTGEKVFLECVQDMDHENMFWYRQDPGLGLRLIYFSYDVKMKEKGDIPEGYSVSREKKERFSLILESASTNQTSMYLCASSFRDREYFGPGTRLTVL.

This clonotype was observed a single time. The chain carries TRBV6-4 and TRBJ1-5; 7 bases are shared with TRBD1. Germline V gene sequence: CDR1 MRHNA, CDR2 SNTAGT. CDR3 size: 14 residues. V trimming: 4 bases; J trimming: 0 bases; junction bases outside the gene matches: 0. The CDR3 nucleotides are TGTGCCAGCAGTGCAGGGGGTAGCAATCAGCCCCAGCATTTT. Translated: CASSAGGSNQPQHF.

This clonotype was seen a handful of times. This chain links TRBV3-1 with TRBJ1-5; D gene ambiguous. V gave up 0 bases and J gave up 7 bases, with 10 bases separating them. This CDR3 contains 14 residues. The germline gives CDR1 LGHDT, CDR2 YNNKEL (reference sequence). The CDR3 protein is CASSQDGGYQPQHF. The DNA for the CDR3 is TGTGCCAGCAGCCAAGATGGAGGGTACCAGCCCCAGCATTTT.

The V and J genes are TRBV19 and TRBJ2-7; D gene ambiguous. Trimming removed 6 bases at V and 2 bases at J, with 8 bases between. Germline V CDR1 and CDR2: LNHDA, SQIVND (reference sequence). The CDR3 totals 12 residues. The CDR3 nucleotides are TGTGCCAGTAGGGACGCAGCCTACGAGCAGTACTTC. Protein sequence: CASRDAAYEQYF.

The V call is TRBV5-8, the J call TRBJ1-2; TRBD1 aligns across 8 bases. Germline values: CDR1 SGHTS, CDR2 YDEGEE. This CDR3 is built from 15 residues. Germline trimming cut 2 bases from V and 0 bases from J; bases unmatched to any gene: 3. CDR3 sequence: CASSFGDRPNYGYTF. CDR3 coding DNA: TGTGCCAGCAGCTTTGGGGACAGGCCTAACTATGGCTACACCTTC.

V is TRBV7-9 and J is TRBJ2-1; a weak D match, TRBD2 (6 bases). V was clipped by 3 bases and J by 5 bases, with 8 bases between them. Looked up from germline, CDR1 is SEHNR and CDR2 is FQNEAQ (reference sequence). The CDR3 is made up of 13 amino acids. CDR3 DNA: TGTGCCAGCAGCTTCCGACTAGACAATGAGCAGTTCTTC. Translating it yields CASSFRLDNEQFF. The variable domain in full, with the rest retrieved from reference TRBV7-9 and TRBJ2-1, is DTGVSQNPRHKITKRGQNVTFRCDPISEHNRLYWYRQTLGQGPEFLTYFQNEAQLEKSRLLSDRFSAERPKGSFSTLEIQRTEQGDSAMYLCASSFRLDNEQFFGPGTRLTVL.

CDR3 DNA sequence: TGTGCCAGCAGCCCCGGGACTTTATGGTACGAGCAGTACTTC. Protein product: CASSPGTLWYEQYF. V gene TRBV7-9 combines with J gene TRBJ2-7; D is possibly TRBD2 (6 bases). This CDR3 has 14 amino acids. V was cut by 5 bases and J by 4 bases, with 15 bases left in between. Germline-derived CDR1 and CDR2 are SEHNR and FQNEAQ (reference sequence).

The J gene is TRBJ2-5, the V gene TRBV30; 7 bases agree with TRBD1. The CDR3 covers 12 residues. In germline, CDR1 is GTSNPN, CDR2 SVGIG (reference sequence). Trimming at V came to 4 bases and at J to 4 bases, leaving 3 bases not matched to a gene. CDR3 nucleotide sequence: TGTGCCTGGAACACAGGGGCAGAGACCCAGTACTTC. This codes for CAWNTGAETQYF.

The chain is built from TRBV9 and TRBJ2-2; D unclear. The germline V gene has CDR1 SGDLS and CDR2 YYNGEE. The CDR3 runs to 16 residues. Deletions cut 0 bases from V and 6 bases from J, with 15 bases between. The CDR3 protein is CASSVDPIAESGELFF. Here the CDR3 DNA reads TGTGCCAGCAGCGTAGACCCTATAGCCGAATCCGGGGAGCTGTTTTTT.

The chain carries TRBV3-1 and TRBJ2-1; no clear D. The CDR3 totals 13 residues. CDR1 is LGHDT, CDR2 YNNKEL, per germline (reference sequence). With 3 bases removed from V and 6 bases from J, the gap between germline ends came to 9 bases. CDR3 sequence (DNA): TGTGCCAGCAGCCAGCTGGCCATCAATGAGCAGTTCTTC. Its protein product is CASSQLAINEQFF.

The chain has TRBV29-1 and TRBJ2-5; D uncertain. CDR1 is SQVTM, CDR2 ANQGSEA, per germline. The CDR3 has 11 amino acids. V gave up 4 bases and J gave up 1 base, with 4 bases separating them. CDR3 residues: CSVGGQETQYF. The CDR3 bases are TGCAGCGTTGGGGGCCAAGAGACCCAGTACTTC.